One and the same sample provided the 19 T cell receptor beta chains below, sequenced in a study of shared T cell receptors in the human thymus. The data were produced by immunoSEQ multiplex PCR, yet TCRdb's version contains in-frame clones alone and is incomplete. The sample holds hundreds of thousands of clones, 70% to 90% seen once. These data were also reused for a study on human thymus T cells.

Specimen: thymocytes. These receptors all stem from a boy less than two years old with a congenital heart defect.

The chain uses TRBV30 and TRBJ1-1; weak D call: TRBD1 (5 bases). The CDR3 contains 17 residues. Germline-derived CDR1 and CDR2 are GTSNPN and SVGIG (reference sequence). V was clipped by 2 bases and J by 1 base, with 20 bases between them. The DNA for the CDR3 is TGTGCCTGGAGTCGAGCCTATGACAGTTATCAGAACACTGAAGCTTTCTTT. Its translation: CAWSRAYDSYQNTEAFF. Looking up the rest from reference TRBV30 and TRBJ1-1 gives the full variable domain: SQTIHQWPATLVQPVGSPLSLECTVEGTSNPNLYWYRQAAGRGLQLLFYSVGIGQISSEVPQNLSASRPQDRQFILSSKKLLLSDSGFYLCAWSRAYDSYQNTEAFFGQGTRLTVV.

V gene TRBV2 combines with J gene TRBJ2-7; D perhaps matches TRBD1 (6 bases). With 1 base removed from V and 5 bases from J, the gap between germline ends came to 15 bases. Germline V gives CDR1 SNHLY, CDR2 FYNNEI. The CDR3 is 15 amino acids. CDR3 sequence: CASSEEDRTGDEQYF. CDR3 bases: TGTGCCAGCAGTGAAGAGGACAGAACCGGGGACGAGCAGTACTTC.

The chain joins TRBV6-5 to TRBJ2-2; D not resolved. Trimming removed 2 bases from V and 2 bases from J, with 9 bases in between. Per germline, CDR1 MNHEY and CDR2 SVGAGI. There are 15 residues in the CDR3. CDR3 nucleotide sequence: TGTGCCAGCAGTTACCTCCCCCTAAACACCGGGGAGCTGTTTTTT. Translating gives CASSYLPLNTGELFF.

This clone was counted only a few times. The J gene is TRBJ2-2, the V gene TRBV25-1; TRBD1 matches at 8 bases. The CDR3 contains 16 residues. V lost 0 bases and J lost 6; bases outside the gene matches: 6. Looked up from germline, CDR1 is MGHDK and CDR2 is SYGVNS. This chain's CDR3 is CASSEYGRGLAGELFF. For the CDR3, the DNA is TGTGCCAGCAGTGAATATGGCAGGGGGCTCGCCGGGGAGCTGTTTTTT.

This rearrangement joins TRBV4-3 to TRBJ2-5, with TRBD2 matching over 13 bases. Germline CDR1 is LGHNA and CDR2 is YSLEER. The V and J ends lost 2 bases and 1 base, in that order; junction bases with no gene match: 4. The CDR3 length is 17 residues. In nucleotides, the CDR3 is TGCGCCAGCAGCCAAAGACTAGCGGGAGGCCCCCAAGAGACCCAGTACTTC. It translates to CASSQRLAGGPQETQYF.

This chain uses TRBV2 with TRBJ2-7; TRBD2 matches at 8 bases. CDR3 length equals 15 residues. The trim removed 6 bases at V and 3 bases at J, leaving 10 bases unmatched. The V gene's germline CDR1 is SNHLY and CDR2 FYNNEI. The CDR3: CASRSLSGTYYEQYF. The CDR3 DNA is TGTGCCAGCAGGTCGCTTAGCGGGACCTACTACGAGCAGTACTTC.

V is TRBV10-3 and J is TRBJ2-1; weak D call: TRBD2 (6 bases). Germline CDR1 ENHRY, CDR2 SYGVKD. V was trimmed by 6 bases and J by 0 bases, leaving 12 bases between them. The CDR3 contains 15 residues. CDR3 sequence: CAISRSGSSYNEQFF. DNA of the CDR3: TGTGCCATCAGCCGTAGCGGCAGCTCCTACAATGAGCAGTTCTTC.

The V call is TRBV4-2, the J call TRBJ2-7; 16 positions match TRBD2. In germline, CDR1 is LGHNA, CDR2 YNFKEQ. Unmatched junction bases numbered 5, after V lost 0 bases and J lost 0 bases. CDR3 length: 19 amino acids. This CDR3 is CASSQDKGLAGGPSYEQYF. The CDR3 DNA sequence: TGTGCCAGCAGCCAAGATAAGGGACTAGCGGGAGGGCCCTCCTACGAGCAGTACTTC.

The CDR3 loop reads CASTHLGLAASYEQYF. The CDR3 DNA is TGTGCCAGCACCCACTTGGGGCTAGCGGCTTCCTACGAGCAGTACTTC. The gene calls are TRBV7-6 and TRBJ2-7; 7 bases are a match to TRBD2. This CDR3 region has 16 residues. Germline V gene lookup returns CDR1 SGHVS and CDR2 FNYEAQ. V shed 7 bases, J shed 1 base, and the junction held 13 bases outside the gene matches.

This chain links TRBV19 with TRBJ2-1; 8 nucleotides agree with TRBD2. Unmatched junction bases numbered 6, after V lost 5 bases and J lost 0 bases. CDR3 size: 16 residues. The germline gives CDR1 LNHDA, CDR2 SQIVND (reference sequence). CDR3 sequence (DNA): TGTGCCAGTAGTCCCCGGGAGGGCAGCTCCTACAATGAGCAGTTCTTC. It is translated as CASSPREGSSYNEQFF.

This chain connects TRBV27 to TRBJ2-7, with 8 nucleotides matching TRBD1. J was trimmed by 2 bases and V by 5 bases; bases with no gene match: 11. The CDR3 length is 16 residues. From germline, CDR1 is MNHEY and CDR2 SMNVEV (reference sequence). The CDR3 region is CASSPFDRGKAYEQYF. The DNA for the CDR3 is TGTGCCAGCAGTCCCTTCGACAGGGGTAAAGCCTACGAGCAGTACTTC.

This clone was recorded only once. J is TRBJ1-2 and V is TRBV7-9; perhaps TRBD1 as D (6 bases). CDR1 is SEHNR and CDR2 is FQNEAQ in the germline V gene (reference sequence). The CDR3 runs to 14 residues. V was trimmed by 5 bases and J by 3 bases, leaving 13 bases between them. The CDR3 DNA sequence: TGTGCCAGCAGCCTGGACAGCGGGGACTATGGCTACACCTTC. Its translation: CASSLDSGDYGYTF.

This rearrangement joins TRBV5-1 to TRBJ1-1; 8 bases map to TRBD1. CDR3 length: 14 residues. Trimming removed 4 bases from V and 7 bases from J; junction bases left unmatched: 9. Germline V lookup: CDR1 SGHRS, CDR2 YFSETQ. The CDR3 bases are TGCGCCAGCAGCATCTGTCAGGGGGCGAGTGAAGCTTTCTTT. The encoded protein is CASSICQGASEAFF.

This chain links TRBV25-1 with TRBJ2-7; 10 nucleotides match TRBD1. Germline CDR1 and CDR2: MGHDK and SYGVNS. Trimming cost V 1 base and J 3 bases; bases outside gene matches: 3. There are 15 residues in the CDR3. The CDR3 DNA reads TGTGCCAGCAGTGAATCTCGGGACAGGGGCTACGAGCAGTACTTC. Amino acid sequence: CASSESRDRGYEQYF.

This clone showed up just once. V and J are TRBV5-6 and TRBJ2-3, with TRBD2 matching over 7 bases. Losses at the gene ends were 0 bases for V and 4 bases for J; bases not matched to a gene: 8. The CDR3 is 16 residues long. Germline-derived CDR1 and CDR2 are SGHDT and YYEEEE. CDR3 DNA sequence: TGTGCCAGCAGCTTGGGTGGGAGGGCCCTCCCAGATACGCAGTATTTT. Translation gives CASSLGGRALPDTQYF. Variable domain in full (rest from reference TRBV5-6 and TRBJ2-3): DAGVTQSPTHLIKTRGQQVTLRCSPKSGHDTVSWYQQALGQGPQFIFQYYEEEERQRGNFPDRFSGHQFPNYSSELNVNALLLGDSALYLCASSLGGRALPDTQYFGPGTRLTVL.

CDR3 in amino acids: CASSHRGRARPTEAFF. The CDR3 region has the DNA TGCGCCAGCAGCCACAGGGGCCGCGCGAGACCCACTGAAGCTTTCTTT. The chain couples TRBV5-1 to TRBJ1-1; 7 nucleotides match TRBD1. From germline, CDR1 is SGHRS and CDR2 YFSETQ. This CDR3 is 16 amino acids long. V trimming: 4 bases; J trimming: 4 bases; junction bases outside the gene matches: 13. The full variable domain, completed using reference TRBV5-1 and TRBJ1-1, is KAGVTQTPRYLIKTRGQQVTLSCSPISGHRSVSWYQQTPGQGLQFLFEYFSETQRNKGNFPGRFSGRQFSNSRSEMNVSTLELGDSALYLCASSHRGRARPTEAFFGQGTRLTVV.

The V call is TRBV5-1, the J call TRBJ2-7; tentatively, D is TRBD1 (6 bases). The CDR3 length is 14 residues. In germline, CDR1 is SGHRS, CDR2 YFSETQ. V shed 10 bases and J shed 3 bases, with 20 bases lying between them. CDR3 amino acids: CASFEGVTRYEQYF. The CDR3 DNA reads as TGCGCCTCCTTCGAGGGGGTAACACGCTACGAGCAGTACTTC.

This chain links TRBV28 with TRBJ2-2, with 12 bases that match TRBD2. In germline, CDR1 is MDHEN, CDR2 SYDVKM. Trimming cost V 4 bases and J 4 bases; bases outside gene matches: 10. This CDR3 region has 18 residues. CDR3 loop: CASSSGLAGGPSTGELFF. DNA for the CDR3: TGTGCCAGCAGTTCGGGCCTAGCGGGAGGGCCGAGCACCGGGGAGCTGTTTTTT.

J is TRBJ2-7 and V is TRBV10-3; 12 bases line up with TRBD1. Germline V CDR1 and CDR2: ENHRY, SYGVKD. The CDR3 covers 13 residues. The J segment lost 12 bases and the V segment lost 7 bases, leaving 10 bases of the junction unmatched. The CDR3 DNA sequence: TGTGCCATCAAAGAGGGGGACAGGGGGCTCGTGTACTTC. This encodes CAIKEGDRGLVYF.